These T cell receptor beta chains were read from a single sample in a study of human T cells and chemical hapten exposure. MiXCR, applied by TCRdb to the RACE reads, yields one record per CDR3 protein. The table has 65,000 to 85,000 distinct CDR3 sequences, 10% to 15% seen once. Sample: whole blood, taken in connection with sensitization to the hapten diphenylcyclopropenone (DPC). These receptors all stem from a woman in her fifties or sixties with alopecia areata. Some clones in this sample may be carry-over from other donors' samples. Both conserved end residues are part of each CDR3. A D gene is named only where the DNA matches it firmly. Clone size is not always given. Where it is, it says once, few, many or a class for expanded clones.

v_gene	d_gene	abundance	j_gene	CDR3nt	CDR3aa
TRBV6-1	.	.	TRBJ1-5	TGTGCCAGCAGTCTTTACGCAGGGGCCGTTTATAGCAATCAGCCCCAGCATTTT	CASSLYAGAVYSNQPQHF
TRBV4-2	TRBD2	.	TRBJ2-4	TGTGCCAGCAGCCAAGAAACTAGCGGGGGCCTTGCAATTCAGTACTTC	CASSQETSGGLAIQYF
TRBV2	.	.	TRBJ2-7	TGTGCCAGCATACAAACTAGCCCAACATACGAGCAGTACTTC	CASIQTSPTYEQYF
TRBV5-1	.	many	TRBJ1-3	TGCGCCAGCAGCTTGAGCCAGACTAGCTCTGGAAACACCATATATTTT	CASSLSQTSSGNTIYF
TRBV19	.	.	TRBJ2-5	TGTGCCAGTAGTACCGGGGTCCGTCAAGAGACCCAGTACTTC	CASSTGVRQETQYF
TRBV7-6	.	.	TRBJ2-7	TGTGCCAGCAGCTTAGAACACGAGCAGTACTTC	CASSLEHEQYF
TRBV20-1	TRBD1	many	TRBJ1-1	TGCAGTGCTTTTTACCCCAGGACAGGGGGAACGGCGGCGGACACTGAAGCTTTCTTT	CSAFYPRTGGTAADTEAFF
TRBV5-1	.	many	TRBJ2-2	TGCGCCAGCACCCGGACGCAGGTCGCCGGAACCGGGGAGCTGTTTTTT	CASTRTQVAGTGELFF
TRBV7-9	TRBD1	many	TRBJ2-6	TGTGCCAGCAGCGCGACAGGGGGCCCCATCTCTGGGGCCAACGTCCTGACTTTC	CASSATGGPISGANVLTF
TRBV18	TRBD1	many	TRBJ2-7	TGTGCCAGCTCACCATCCGGGACAGGCCTACCGCTGTTTCACGAGCAGTACTTC	CASSPSGTGLPLFHEQYF
TRBV27	.	many	TRBJ1-4	TGTGCCAGCAGTTTGAGAGTGAATGAAAAACTGTTTTTT	CASSLRVNEKLFF
TRBV13	.	few	TRBJ2-7	TGTGCCAGCAGCTTAGGCGCGGCCTCCTATTTGGGCGAGCAGTACTTC	CASSLGAASYLGEQYF
TRBV11-2	.	many	TRBJ2-3	TGTGCCAGCAGCTCACGTCATCTCGTTCCCACAGATACGCAGTATTTT	CASSSRHLVPTDTQYF
TRBV7-9	.	.	TRBJ1-3	TGTGCCAGTTCCGGGCGGGCGGTTGGAAACACCATATATTTT	CASSGRAVGNTIYF
TRBV11-2	TRBD2	many	TRBJ2-7	TGTGCCAGCAGCTTAGACAGCGGGAACTCCTACGAGCAGTACTTC	CASSLDSGNSYEQYF
TRBV12-3/TRBV12-4	TRBD1	.	TRBJ2-1	TGTGCCAGCAGGCCGGCAGGACAGGGGTCCGACAATGAGCAGTTCTTC	CASRPAGQGSDNEQFF
TRBV3-1	.	many	TRBJ1-5	TGTGCCAGCAGCCAAGATCCAAGGGGCAATAGCAATCAGCCCCAGCATTTT	CASSQDPRGNSNQPQHF
TRBV29-1	TRBD1	many	TRBJ2-7	TGCAGCGCCGGGACAGGGTTCCGCGAGCAGTACTTC	CSAGTGFREQYF
TRBV7-3	TRBD1	few	TRBJ2-2	TGTGCCAGCAGCTCTCAGACAGGGGGAACCGGGGAGCTGTTTTTT	CASSSQTGGTGELFF
TRBV30	.	.	TRBJ1-2	TGTGCCTGGAGTGACATACAGAGTAACTACTATGGCTACACCTTC	CAWSDIQSNYYGYTF
TRBV6-6	.	many	TRBJ2-3	TGTGCCAGCAGGGACCGAGAAGGAGATACGCAGTATTTT	CASRDREGDTQYF
TRBV7-9	.	.	TRBJ2-3	TGTGCCAGCAGCTTGGAACGGAAGGGCCGCACAGATACGCAGTATTTT	CASSLERKGRTDTQYF
TRBV4-1	TRBD1	few	TRBJ1-1	TGCGCCAGCAGCCAAGTTGGGGTCCGTTCGAGGGGGCAAGGGGCTTTCTTT	CASSQVGVRSRGQGAFF
TRBV19	.	few	TRBJ1-2	TGTGCCAGTAATCGGGGGTGGTCGGATGGCTACACCTTC	CASNRGWSDGYTF
TRBV10-2	.	many	TRBJ2-2	TGCGCCAGCCACCGGAACACCGGGGAGCTGTTTTTT	CASHRNTGELFF
TRBV20-1	TRBD1	many	TRBJ1-2	TGCAGTGCTGCAGGGACAGCTAAGACCTATGGCTACACCTTC	CSAAGTAKTYGYTF
TRBV9	.	.	TRBJ1-1	TGTGCCAGCAGCGAGGGATACAGGACCTTGAACACTGAAGCTTTCTTT	CASSEGYRTLNTEAFF
TRBV7-8	.	many	TRBJ1-1	TGTGCCAGCAGCTTAGTGGAAGGCGCCACTGAAGCTTTCTTT	CASSLVEGATEAFF
TRBV18	.	.	TRBJ1-2	TGTGCCGGCTCACCGGGTCTTCCTGGCTACACCTTC	CAGSPGLPGYTF
TRBV3-1	TRBD1	many	TRBJ2-7	TGTGCCAGCAGCCACCCGACAGGGTACGAGCAGTACTTC	CASSHPTGYEQYF
TRBV6-6	.	many	TRBJ2-2	TGTGCCAGCGGGGAAAGCCGGGACTCTACCGGGGAGCTGTTTTTT	CASGESRDSTGELFF
TRBV20-1	TRBD2	.	TRBJ2-3	TGCAGTGCACCCAAGGTCCCGCTAACTAGCGGGGGGGCGACAGATACGCAGTATTTT	CSAPKVPLTSGGATDTQYF
TRBV21-1	.	few	TRBJ2-7	TGTGCCAGCAGCACCCTCGACAGGGCGGACGAGCAGTACTTC	CASSTLDRADEQYF
TRBV6-5	.	few	TRBJ2-2	TGTGCCAGCACCAACGGAGATGCCGCGAACACCGGGGAGCTGTTTTTT	CASTNGDAANTGELFF
TRBV12-3/TRBV12-4	.	many	TRBJ1-6	TGTGCCAGCACTTGGTGGGGTTCTAATTCACCCCTCCACTTT	CASTWWGSNSPLHF
TRBV12-3/TRBV12-4	TRBD1	few	TRBJ2-7	TGTGCCAGCAGTTTAAGACATGGGACAGGGGGTTACGAGCAGTACTTC	CASSLRHGTGGYEQYF
TRBV11-3	.	.	TRBJ1-1	TGTGCCAGCAGCTTTCAGGGAGGGAGCACTGAAGCTTTCTTT	CASSFQGGSTEAFF
TRBV7-8	.	few	TRBJ1-2	TGTGCCAGCAGCTTAGTCGGGCGCGATGGCTACACCTTC	CASSLVGRDGYTF
TRBV4-2	.	many	TRBJ2-3	TGTGCCAGCAGCCAAGGCCTAAACGCGGACAGACGCACAGATACGCAGTATTTT	CASSQGLNADRRTDTQYF
TRBV20-1	.	few	TRBJ2-1	TGCAGTGCTAGAGATCCGCGCGGGGCCTACAATGAGCAGTTCTTC	CSARDPRGAYNEQFF
TRBV29-1	.	.	TRBJ2-7	TGCAGCGTTAAAGGACAGTGGAGCTCCTACGAGCAGTACTTC	CSVKGQWSSYEQYF
TRBV20-1	TRBD1	many	TRBJ2-3	TGCAGTGCTAGAGATTGGTTGACAGGGGGGACAGATACGCAGTATTTT	CSARDWLTGGTDTQYF
TRBV5-1	.	few	TRBJ2-7	TGCGCCAGCAGCTTGGATGAGGGGTTCTACGAGCAGTACTTC	CASSLDEGFYEQYF
TRBV28	.	many	TRBJ1-1	TGTGCCAGCAGCACCGGACTCACTGAAGCTTTCTTT	CASSTGLTEAFF
TRBV9	TRBD1	.	TRBJ1-1	TGTGCCAGCAGCGTAGGGGGGACAGGGTTCGACGCTGAAGCTTTCTTT	CASSVGGTGFDAEAFF
TRBV11-2	.	many	TRBJ2-3	TGTGCCAGCAGCTTAGCCACAGGATGGGGGGGCCAAGCCAGAGATACGCAGTATTTT	CASSLATGWGGQARDTQYF
TRBV2	.	.	TRBJ1-2	TGTGCCAGCAGTGATTTGACAGACAGCTATGGCTACACCTTC	CASSDLTDSYGYTF